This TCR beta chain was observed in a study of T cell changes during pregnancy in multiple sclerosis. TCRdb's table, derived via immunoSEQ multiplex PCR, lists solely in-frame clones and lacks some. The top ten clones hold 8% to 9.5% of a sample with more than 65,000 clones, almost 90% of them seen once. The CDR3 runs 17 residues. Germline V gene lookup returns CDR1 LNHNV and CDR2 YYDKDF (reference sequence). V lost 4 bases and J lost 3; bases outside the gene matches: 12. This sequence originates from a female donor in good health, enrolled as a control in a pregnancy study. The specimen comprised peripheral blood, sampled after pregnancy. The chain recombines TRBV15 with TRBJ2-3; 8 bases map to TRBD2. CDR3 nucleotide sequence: TGTGCCACCAGCATCCTCCGAACGGGGGGGCCTACAGATACGCAGTATTTT. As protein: CATSILRTGGPTDTQYF.